This TCR beta chain appears in the sequencing data of a study of blood T cell repertoires in COVID-19. In the study overall: PBMCs, B-cell-depleted T cells, or T cells were the source of the cDNA or gDNA that made up the material.

Using immunoSEQ multiplex PCR, the repertoire was profiled, and TCRdb retains in-frame clones only, with some absent. This sample yields almost 200,000 clones, of which approximately 86% are seen a single time; 0.95% belongs to the top ten. A Seattle source enrolled patients during active infection and followed them longitudinally. The CDR3 contains 13 residues. V lost 7 bases, J lost 5 bases, and 1 base stayed unmatched. Germline lookup yields CDR1 KGHDR and CDR2 SFDVKD. Sequencing was carried out using peripheral blood. The chain couples TRBV24-1 to TRBJ2-2; TRBD1 matches 9 bases. This clonotype was obtained from a man in his sixties with COVID-19, enrolled during active disease. The CDR3 sequence: CATSGTGTGELFF. In DNA, the CDR3 is TGTGCCACCAGCGGGACAGGGACCGGGGAGCTGTTTTTT.